This TCR beta chain derives from a study of multiple sclerosis patients with progressive multifocal leukoencephalopathy. General observations from the study: PML-onset expanded TRB clones were detectable before and during natalizumab therapy.

Comment on this clone: The antigen remains undetermined.

The CDR3 runs to 18 residues. V shed 3 bases and J 0 bases; nucleotides not matched to a gene: 11. The germline V gene encodes CDR1 LNHNV and CDR2 YYDKDF (reference sequence). This was a survey-level run. Sequencing was performed with immunoSEQ multiplex PCR; in TCRdb, only in-frame clones are kept and a portion is missing. The sample gives roughly 28,000 clones, around 85% of which show up once; 12% is in the top ten. The sample's time point: time of PML onset. PML in natalizumab-treated patients developed after between roughly 16 and 60 months of natalizumab therapy. The T3 samples were drawn when PML began.

The rearrangement links TRBV15 to TRBJ2-3; 8 nucleotides line up with TRBD2. The source was PBMCs, collected from a patient treated with natalizumab. The TCR originated in a woman aged 30 to 39 with progressive multifocal leukoencephalopathy. The DNA for the CDR3 is TGTGCCACCAGCAGGGCCAACGGGGGGGGACCGAGCACAGATACGCAGTATTTT. Protein product: CATSRANGGGPSTDTQYF.